This passage covers 17 T cell receptor beta chains from one sample sequenced in a study of blood T cells in healthy people across ages. Alongside a J-beta primer mix, a sample-barcoded 5' primer served in a second PCR lasting about 7 to 12 cycles. TCRdb reprocessed the 5' RACE reads via MiXCR and lists one record per CDR3 protein. Of roughly 800,000 distinct CDR3 sequences in the sample, roughly 24% were seen once. This same sample was also taken into another study, of T cells of mothers and their children.

Sequences were obtained from blood. The receptors derive from a boy aged 5-17 years in good health.

The chain recombines TRBV24-1 with TRBJ2-1; D is unclear. Trimming cost V 2 bases and J 4 bases, with 8 bases left between them. This CDR3 is 14 amino acids long. The germline CDR1 and CDR2 sequences are KGHDR and SFDVKD. CDR3 residues: CATSDSWGYNEQFF. DNA for the CDR3: TGTGCCACCAGTGATTCGTGGGGATACAATGAGCAGTTCTTC.

V gene TRBV20-1 combines with J gene TRBJ2-6, with TRBD1 matching over 9 bases. V was clipped by 0 bases and J by 0 bases; unmatched bases: 6. CDR3 length: 18 residues. The germline V gene encodes CDR1 DFQATT and CDR2 SNEGSKA (reference sequence). In DNA, the CDR3 is TGCAGTGCTAGAGAGACAGGGGGTAGGTCCTCTGGGGCCAACGTCCTGACTTTC. This encodes CSARETGGRSSGANVLTF.

The chain uses TRBV28 and TRBJ1-4, with no clear D. Germline V gene data show CDR1 as MDHEN and CDR2 as SYDVKM. The CDR3 covers 15 residues. The ends were cut back, 1 base at V and 3 bases at J, with 9 bases in the middle. CDR3 protein: CASSLSGRANEKLFF. Written as DNA, the CDR3 is TGTGCCAGCAGTTTATCCGGGAGGGCTAATGAAAAACTGTTTTTT.

The table lists this clonotype with a few counts. J is TRBJ2-5 and V is TRBV4-1; 7 nucleotides align to TRBD2. The closer fit of TRBJ2-7 to the DNA end suggests the J call may be wrong. The CDR3 loop spans 15 amino acids. CDR1 and CDR2 from the germline V gene are MGHRA and YSYEKL. The CDR3 sequence is CASSFNMGGSYEQYF. DNA of the CDR3: TGCGCCAGCAGCTTCAATATGGGAGGGTCCTACGAGCAGTACTTC.

The chain combines TRBV5-1 with TRBJ1-1; D gene uncertain. The V and J ends lost 2 bases and 0 bases respectively, with 11 bases between them. CDR1 and CDR2 from the germline V gene are SGHRS and YFSETQ. This CDR3 region has 15 residues. The CDR3 sequence: CASSLYRAMNTEAFF. For the CDR3, the DNA is TGCGCCAGCAGCTTATATCGAGCGATGAACACTGAAGCTTTCTTT.

The V gene is TRBV7-6, the J gene TRBJ2-3, with a possible D match to TRBD1 (6 bases). V was shortened by 1 base and J by 3 bases, with 14 bases between the two germline ends. Per germline, CDR1 SGHVS and CDR2 FNYEAQ. The CDR3 runs 16 residues. The CDR3 DNA reads TGTGCCAGCAGCTTAGGGACAGCCTGGGGAACAGATACGCAGTATTTT. Its protein product is CASSLGTAWGTDTQYF.

The rearrangement uses TRBV24-1 and TRBJ2-1, with unresolved D. Germline-derived CDR1 and CDR2 are KGHDR and SFDVKD. The ends were cut back, 0 bases at V and 0 bases at J, with 11 bases in the middle. CDR3 length equals 17 residues. CDR3 in DNA: TGTGCCACCAGTGATTTGCCGGGCCGGAGCTCCTACAATGAGCAGTTCTTC. Translated, it gives CATSDLPGRSSYNEQFF.

J is TRBJ1-2 and V is TRBV7-9, with D perhaps matching TRBD1 (6 bases). Per germline, CDR1 SEHNR and CDR2 FQNEAQ (reference sequence). CDR3 size: 16 residues. The ends were cut back, 4 bases at V and 0 bases at J, with 15 bases in the middle. CDR3 protein: CASSSPGAKTNYGYTF. The DNA for the CDR3 is TGTGCCAGCAGCTCCCCAGGGGCCAAGACTAACTATGGCTACACCTTC.

DNA for the CDR3: TGTGCCAGCAGTTTAGGTTCTAGCGGGAGTTTGGTCGAGCAGTACTTC. Amino acids: CASSLGSSGSLVEQYF. The chain is built from TRBV12-3 or TRBV12-4 and TRBJ2-5, with 10 bases that match TRBD2. The last part of the DNA fits TRBJ2-7 better; the J call may be wrong. The CDR3 is 16 amino acids.

This clonotype appeared many times. The chain uses TRBV5-1 and TRBJ2-2; D is possibly TRBD1 (5 bases). V dropped 2 bases and J dropped 5 bases, with 7 bases sitting between them. CDR1 and CDR2 from the germline V gene are SGHRS and YFSETQ. CDR3 length: 13 amino acids. DNA of the CDR3: TGCGCCAGCAGCTTTCAGGGAACCGGGGAGCTGTTTTTT. Its protein product is CASSFQGTGELFF.

J is TRBJ2-3 and V is TRBV6-1, with 9 bases lining up with TRBD2. Germline CDR1 and CDR2: MNHNS and SASEGT. Trimming cost V 6 bases and J 4 bases; bases outside gene matches: 11. The CDR3 loop spans 16 amino acids. The CDR3 bases are TGTGCCAGCAGCGCCCAGGGGCGGGGGGGTTCAGATACGCAGTATTTT. It codes for CASSAQGRGGSDTQYF.

This sequence joins TRBV24-1 and TRBJ2-2; 9 positions match TRBD1. This CDR3 is 16 amino acids long. After removal of 4 bases from V and 4 bases from J, the junction contained 6 bases not matched to a gene. The germline V gene encodes CDR1 KGHDR and CDR2 SFDVKD. The DNA for the CDR3 is TGTGCCACCAGTGAATCCGGGACAGGGTCCACCGGGGAGCTGTTTTTT. Translation: CATSESGTGSTGELFF.

This clonotype showed up just once. The chain is built from TRBV9 and TRBJ2-5; D may be TRBD1 or TRBD2 (5 bases each). This CDR3 region has 16 residues. Germline CDR1 SGDLS, CDR2 YYNGEE. Trimming took 4 bases from V and 7 from J, leaving 23 bases between them. This CDR3 is CASSNTPNWDEGTQYF. CDR3 DNA: TGTGCCAGCAGCAATACCCCGAACTGGGACGAGGGGACCCAGTACTTC.

The chain joins TRBV11-2 to TRBJ2-5; no firm D call. Trimming left V 6 bases short and J 6 bases short, with 14 bases between. CDR1 is SGHAT, CDR2 FQNNGV, per germline. The CDR3 totals 13 residues. CDR3 protein: CASRPIGRQTQYF. CDR3 DNA: TGTGCCAGCAGGCCCATTGGAAGGCAGACCCAGTACTTC. The variable domain in full, with the rest retrieved from reference TRBV11-2 and TRBJ2-5, is EAGVAQSPRYKIIEKRQSVAFWCNPISGHATLYWYQQILGQGPKLLIQFQNNGVVDDSQLPKDRFSAERLKGVDSTLKIQPAKLEDSAVYLCASRPIGRQTQYFGPGTRLLVL.

The chain combines TRBV5-1 with TRBJ2-2; D is possibly TRBD2 (6 bases). Germline values: CDR1 SGHRS, CDR2 YFSETQ. CDR3 size: 14 residues. With 4 bases removed from V and 7 bases from J, the gap between germline ends came to 14 bases. CDR3 nucleotide sequence: TGCGCCAGCAGCCCCTGGCGGGGCCACGGGGAGCTGTTTTTT. Protein: CASSPWRGHGELFF.

The V gene is TRBV5-1, the J gene TRBJ2-1, with 9 bases fitting TRBD2. The J call is in doubt because the DNA end fits TRBJ2-7 better. Germline CDR1 is SGHRS and CDR2 is YFSETQ. The CDR3 spans 16 residues. The CDR3 is CASSPGLSGGPYEQYF. CDR3 sequence (DNA): TGCGCCAGCAGCCCGGGCCTCAGCGGGGGGCCCTACGAGCAGTACTTC.

In this sample, this clonotype turned up a few times. The chain joins TRBV6-2 or TRBV6-3 to TRBJ2-3, with no clear D. The CDR3 length is 13 residues. The germline V and J ends were trimmed by 6 bases and 5 bases, with 12 bases remaining between them. Germline V lookup: CDR1 MNHEY, CDR2 SVGEGT. The CDR3 nucleotides are TGTGCCAGCAGCCGCACGGCAAGAGATACGCAGTATTTT. Amino acid sequence: CASSRTARDTQYF.